The 6 T cell receptor beta chains below were found in one sample sequenced in a study (dated by TCRdb to 2015 to 2017). Cells that were CD4+CD25+CD127-/low were the ones isolated as Tregs. The protocol used for the library was 5' RACE. The run used an Illumina MiSeq. TCRdb reprocessing: public reads trimmed at Q25 with fastp, clones called with MiXCR, in-frame beta chains kept. Records with the same CDR3 protein are collapsed into one entry carrying the most frequent genes and DNA. A total of over 45,000 distinct CDR3 sequences appear in this sample, approximately 26% of them only once. In total, the top ten clones hold roughly 2.1% of the sample. Specimen: tumor-infiltrating Tregs sorted from the breast tumor. The receptors originated from a female donor with breast cancer.

This clonotype was counted between two and nine times. The rearrangement joins TRBV7-3 to TRBJ2-6, with D tentatively TRBD2 (5 bases). Trimming stripped 5 bases from V and 1 base from J, with 21 bases between. The CDR3 extends over 19 amino acids. Germline lookup yields CDR1 SGHTA and CDR2 FQGTGA. CDR3 coding DNA: TGTGCCAGCAGCGCCCCCGGCGGGCTCCGGTTTTCTGGGGCCAACGTCCTGACTTTC. This translates into CASSAPGGLRFSGANVLTF.

The rearrangement joins TRBV6-5 to TRBJ2-7; 12 bases are a match to TRBD2. CDR1 is MNHEY and CDR2 is SVGAGI in the germline V gene. Losses at the gene ends were 6 bases for V and 2 bases for J; bases not matched to a gene: 8. This CDR3 is 16 amino acids long. The CDR3 region has the DNA TGTGCCAGCAGCCGAGGGACTAGCGGGTACCCCTACGAGCAGTACTTC. As protein: CASSRGTSGYPYEQYF.

Only a few counts were recorded for this clonotype. The V gene is TRBV28, the J gene TRBJ1-2; 9 bases line up with TRBD1. Germline V gene lookup returns CDR1 MDHEN and CDR2 SYDVKM. The CDR3 runs to 15 residues. V was pared by 2 bases and J by 7 bases, with 8 bases of the junction left unmatched. Here the CDR3 reads CASSLHTQGAGGYTF. CDR3 DNA sequence: TGTGCCAGCAGTTTACATACACAGGGGGCCGGTGGCTACACCTTC.

To note about this clonotype: One junction end disagrees with the germline gene, perhaps due to a read error. The chain is built from TRBV4-3 and TRBJ1-4; D perhaps matches TRBD1 (5 bases). This CDR3 is built from 14 residues. The germline V gene encodes CDR1 LGHNA and CDR2 YSLEER. In nucleotides, the CDR3 is TGCACCAGCAGCCTGGGGGCAACTAATGAAAAACTGTTTTTT. This translates into CTSSLGATNEKLFF.

This chain connects TRBV11-2 to TRBJ2-7, with TRBD2 matching over 9 bases. The length of the CDR3 is 14 residues. Germline values: CDR1 SGHAT, CDR2 FQNNGV. V was clipped by 5 bases and J by 5 bases; unmatched bases: 7. CDR3 bases: TGTGCCAGCAGCCCACGAGCTAGCGGGAACGAGCAGTACTTC. Its translation: CASSPRASGNEQYF.

This clonotype was recorded a few times. This chain joins TRBV5-1 and TRBJ2-5; D uncertain. Germline CDR1 and CDR2: SGHRS and YFSETQ. Trimming took 1 base from V and 2 from J, leaving 3 bases between them. The CDR3 covers 12 residues. The CDR3 DNA sequence: TGCGCCAGCAGCTTGAATCAAGAGACCCAGTACTTC. The encoded protein is CASSLNQETQYF. Drawing the rest from reference TRBV5-1 and TRBJ2-5, the complete variable domain is KAGVTQTPRYLIKTRGQQVTLSCSPISGHRSVSWYQQTPGQGLQFLFEYFSETQRNKGNFPGRFSGRQFSNSRSEMNVSTLELGDSALYLCASSLNQETQYFGPGTRLLVL.